A single sample gave rise to the 7 T cell receptor beta chains below, sequenced in a study of T cell repertoires in cytomegalovirus infection. What these receptors recognize is not known. Each CDR3 protein gets one entry after TCRdb re-called the reads with MiXCR. The repertoire includes tens of thousands of distinct CDR3 sequences, more than 25% of them detected once, and 70% sits in the top ten. The sequenced material came from PBMCs, sequenced either directly or after in vitro stimulation (not recorded which). The receptors originated from a human donor in good health (CMV status not recorded). Some clones in this sample may be carry-over from other donors' samples.

DNA for the CDR3: TGTGCCAGCAGCGAGGACAGGGGATCGATTCGTGGCGCAGATACGCAGTATTTT. Residues: CASSEDRGSIRGADTQYF. The chain recombines TRBV6-6 with TRBJ2-3, with 9 nucleotides matching TRBD1. The CDR3 is made up of 18 amino acids. The germline CDR1 and CDR2 sequences are MNHNY and SVGAGI (reference sequence). Losses at the gene ends were 6 bases for V and 4 bases for J; bases not matched to a gene: 17.

The chain uses TRBV6-5 and TRBJ2-7; D remains ambiguous. Germline V CDR1 and CDR2: MNHEY, SVGAGI. Deletions cut 4 bases from V and 6 bases from J, with 13 bases between. The CDR3 loop spans 13 amino acids. CDR3 loop: CASSFRIGLEQYF. In nucleotides, the CDR3 is TGTGCCAGCAGTTTTCGGATAGGGCTCGAGCAGTACTTC.

The rearrangement uses TRBV19 and TRBJ2-3, with 10 bases identical to TRBD2. The germline gives CDR1 LNHDA, CDR2 SQIVND (reference sequence). J gave up 5 bases and V 4 bases, and 6 bases lay outside the gene matches. CDR3 length: 15 amino acids. The CDR3 DNA follows: TGTGCCAGTAGTAGTGGTAGCGGGGGGTTAGATACGCAGTATTTT. Amino acids: CASSSGSGGLDTQYF.

This chain uses TRBV5-1 with TRBJ2-2; perhaps TRBD1 as D (7 bases). CDR1 SGHRS and CDR2 YFSETQ come from the germline V gene. CDR3 length: 18 amino acids. Trimming took 3 bases from V and 3 from J, leaving 21 bases between them. This CDR3 is CASSWRAVQTGYTGELFF. The CDR3 region has the DNA TGCGCCAGCAGCTGGAGGGCGGTCCAGACAGGGTACACCGGGGAGCTGTTTTTT. Full variable domain (missing parts from reference TRBV5-1 and TRBJ2-2): KAGVTQTPRYLIKTRGQQVTLSCSPISGHRSVSWYQQTPGQGLQFLFEYFSETQRNKGNFPGRFSGRQFSNSRSEMNVSTLELGDSALYLCASSWRAVQTGYTGELFFGEGSRLTVL.

The rearrangement links TRBV6-2 or TRBV6-3 to TRBJ1-1; no reliable D call. Between the trimmed V and J ends, which lost 4 bases and 2 bases, there was a span of 8 bases. Germline values: CDR1 MNHEY, CDR2 SVGEGT. This CDR3 spans 13 amino acids. CDR3 bases: TGTGCCAGCAGTTTTGCCGGAAACACTGAAGCTTTCTTT. Its translation is CASSFAGNTEAFF.

The chain employs TRBV28 and TRBJ2-7; D uncertain. V was pared by 3 bases and J by 4 bases, with 10 bases between. The germline CDR1 and CDR2 sequences are MDHEN and SYDVKM. This CDR3 has 13 residues. The CDR3 region is CASSFSKVYEQYF. For the CDR3, the DNA is TGTGCCAGCAGTTTCTCAAAGGTTTACGAGCAGTACTTC.

This clonotype occurred many times. The chain has TRBV7-6 and TRBJ2-3; D perhaps matches TRBD1 (5 bases). V lost 5 bases to trimming and J lost 2 bases, with 11 bases between them. The CDR3 has 14 amino acids. Germline values: CDR1 SGHVS, CDR2 FNYEAQ. The CDR3 is CASSAPRDTDTQYF. The CDR3 DNA reads TGTGCCAGCAGCGCACCCAGGGACACAGATACGCAGTATTTT.